The present T cell receptor (beta chain) was sequenced within a study of T cell responses to AZD1222 COVID-19 vaccine. V lost 0 bases and J lost 4; bases outside the gene matches: 8. This CDR3 has 16 amino acids. Germline V CDR1 and CDR2: SGHRS, YFSETQ. TCRdb's copy holds only in-frame clones and misses some; the assay was immunoSEQ multiplex PCR. Of 130,000 to 150,000 clones detected, roughly nine tenths appear once; the ten largest clones hold about 3.8%. This clone was observed a few times. Its antigen is currently unknown. General study findings and limits: Donors were mostly white British, more females; clonal diversity possibly underestimated.

The chain uses TRBV5-1 and TRBJ2-3, with 7 positions matching TRBD2. The input for sequencing was peripheral blood, taken 28 days after the second AZD1222 dose. This clonotype originated in an adult who received the AZD1222 COVID-19 vaccine. CDR3 nucleotides: TGCGCCAGCAGCTTGGTAAGGGCGGGGGAGGCAGATACGCAGTATTTT. Residues: CASSLVRAGEADTQYF. The whole variable domain, filled in from reference TRBV5-1 and TRBJ2-3, reads KAGVTQTPRYLIKTRGQQVTLSCSPISGHRSVSWYQQTPGQGLQFLFEYFSETQRNKGNFPGRFSGRQFSNSRSEMNVSTLELGDSALYLCASSLVRAGEADTQYFGPGTRLTVL.